The present T cell receptor beta chain was sequenced within a study of cytomegalovirus exposure and HLA in healthy donors. The PCR employed 60 Vbeta primers together with 13 Jbeta primers. Profiling relied on immunoSEQ multiplex PCR, and the TCRdb table lists in-frame clones only, not all of them. This sample yields 150,000 to 200,000 clones, of which approximately 77% are seen a single time; approximately 2.4% belongs to the top ten. Trimming took 5 bases from V and 5 from J, leaving 8 bases between them. The CDR3 has 12 amino acids. Germline V gene lookup returns CDR1 SEHNR and CDR2 FQNEAQ (reference sequence).

The receptor was isolated from a female donor in good health and CMV-seronegative. Sequenced material: PBMCs. The rearrangement joins TRBV7-9 to TRBJ2-3; TRBD1 is a possible D gene (6 bases). The CDR3 DNA reads as TGTGCCAGCAGCGAGGACAGAGATACGCAGTATTTT. Its protein product is CASSEDRDTQYF.